This entry lists 31 T cell receptor beta chains sequenced from one sample in a study of CD8 T cells in ankylosing spondylitis. Study results and caveats: Seemingly distinctive of ankylosing spondylitis blood was a TCR beta motif formed by eight highly homologous variants.

No cognate antigen is known for these TCRs. TCRdb recomputed calls from the 5' RACE reads with MiXCR, one row per CDR3 protein. The sample records about 330,000 distinct CDR3 sequences, 7.5% to 9% being singletons. Material for sequencing was blood, either unsorted or a sorted T cell fraction (not recorded which). The receptor set was obtained from a male donor with ankylosing spondylitis.

This clonotype was counted at least ten times. V is TRBV6-1 and J is TRBJ2-1; 8 nucleotides agree with TRBD2. The CDR3 extends over 15 amino acids. Germline-derived CDR1 and CDR2 are MNHNS and SASEGT. Losses at the gene ends were 7 bases for V and 4 bases for J; bases not matched to a gene: 9. The CDR3, as DNA: TGTGCCAGCACCCCGGGACTAGTGGAATACAATGAGCAGTTCTTC. This translates into CASTPGLVEYNEQFF.

There are many counts of this clonotype. The CDR3 nucleotides read TGTGCCAGCAGCTTAGTACGCTCCTACGAGCAGTACTTC. Amino acids: CASSLVRSYEQYF. The V and J genes are TRBV11-3 and TRBJ2-7, with D uncertain. The germline V gene encodes CDR1 SGHNT and CDR2 YENEEA. The CDR3 spans 13 residues. V lost 1 base to trimming and J lost 0 bases, with 4 bases between them.

There are many counts of this clonotype. The chain recombines TRBV29-1 with TRBJ2-2, with D possibly matching TRBD1 (6 bases). The CDR3 is 14 residues long. Trimming cost V 7 bases and J 4 bases, with 16 bases left between them. Germline V gives CDR1 SQVTM, CDR2 ANQGSEA. CDR3 nucleotides: TGCAGCGCCGGGACAACTATATCCACCGGGGAGCTGTTTTTT. Protein sequence: CSAGTTISTGELFF.

The rearrangement links TRBV7-2 to TRBJ2-7, with 9 bases that match TRBD1. Looked up from germline, CDR1 is SGHTA and CDR2 is FQGNSA. The CDR3 consists of 15 residues. Germline trimming cut 1 base from V and 4 bases from J; bases unmatched to any gene: 5. CDR3 loop: CASSLDSDRGYEQYF. The CDR3 DNA is TGTGCCAGCAGCTTAGATTCGGACAGGGGATACGAGCAGTACTTC.

This sequence joins TRBV6-1 and TRBJ2-2, with a tentative D call TRBD1 (5 bases). The CDR3 covers 14 residues. The V end lost 2 bases, the J end lost 6 bases, and 10 bases lay between the germline ends. The germline V gene has CDR1 MNHNS and CDR2 SASEGT. The DNA of the CDR3 is TGTGCCAGCAGTGAAATCGAAGGGGCCGGGGAGCTGTTTTTT. Translation gives CASSEIEGAGELFF.

In its sample, this clonotype was seen many times. The V and J genes are TRBV29-1 and TRBJ2-1, with 11 bases identical to TRBD1. V was pared by 2 bases and J by 9 bases, with 6 bases of the junction left unmatched. The length of the CDR3 is 14 residues. Per the germline V gene, CDR1 is SQVTM and CDR2 is ANQGSEA. The CDR3 loop is CSVEIGQGAGEQFF. In nucleotides, the CDR3 is TGCAGCGTTGAAATAGGACAGGGGGCAGGTGAGCAGTTCTTC.

The chain joins TRBV20-1 to TRBJ2-5; D gene ambiguous. Germline CDR1 is DFQATT and CDR2 is SNEGSKA (reference sequence). V was clipped by 7 bases and J by 4 bases, with 10 bases between them. The CDR3 has 11 residues. The CDR3: CSGLPLETQYF. In DNA, the CDR3 is TGCAGTGGCCTCCCATTAGAGACCCAGTACTTC.

This clonotype came up a few times. The chain carries TRBV19 and TRBJ2-3; 8 bases match TRBD2. Germline values: CDR1 LNHDA, CDR2 SQIVND (reference sequence). The V segment lost 4 bases and the J segment 10 bases; nucleotides outside the gene matches: 13. The CDR3 loop spans 15 amino acids. CDR3 in DNA: TGTGCCAGTAGTACAATCAGCGGGGGATCATTGGCGCAGTATTTT. It specifies CASSTISGGSLAQYF.

This clonotype was seen a few times. V usage is TRBV20-1 and J usage is TRBJ1-1; a weak D match, TRBD1 (6 bases). V was trimmed by 2 bases and J by 0 bases, leaving 16 bases between them. CDR3 length: 16 residues. Germline V gene lookup returns CDR1 DFQATT and CDR2 SNEGSKA (reference sequence). In DNA, the CDR3 is TGCAGTGCTAGACCCTTCCCCCGGACAGTGAACACTGAAGCTTTCTTT. This encodes CSARPFPRTVNTEAFF.

The J gene is TRBJ1-6, the V gene TRBV20-1, with a possible D match to TRBD1 (5 bases). V lost 6 bases to trimming and J lost 0 bases, with 18 bases between them. Germline CDR1 is DFQATT and CDR2 is SNEGSKA (reference sequence). The CDR3 consists of 17 residues. The CDR3 spells CSAPTAYENSYNSPLHF. In DNA, the CDR3 is TGCAGTGCCCCGACAGCCTACGAAAACTCCTATAATTCACCCCTCCACTTT.

This clonotype was recorded many times. The chain carries TRBV7-2 and TRBJ2-7; 8 positions match TRBD2. The V gene end was trimmed by 0 bases and the J gene end by 6 bases; junction bases not matched to a gene: 1. Germline assignment: CDR1 SGHTA and CDR2 FQGNSA. The CDR3 length is 13 residues. The CDR3 region is CASSLATSAEQYF. CDR3 DNA sequence: TGTGCCAGCAGCTTAGCGACTAGCGCCGAGCAGTACTTC.

The rearrangement joins TRBV6-5 to TRBJ2-6; no reliable D call. The V gene lost 3 bases and the J gene lost 0 bases, with 9 bases spanning the gap. This CDR3 region has 16 residues. CDR1 MNHEY and CDR2 SVGAGI come from the germline V gene. CDR3 region: CASSYDLRSGANVLTF. The CDR3 nucleotides are TGTGCCAGCAGTTATGATCTCCGCTCTGGGGCCAACGTCCTGACTTTC.

This clonotype was observed a handful of times. The V and J genes are TRBV4-1 and TRBJ1-2; D gene ambiguous. Germline-derived CDR1 and CDR2 are MGHRA and YSYEKL. The length of the CDR3 is 15 residues. V lost 0 bases and J 1 base, leaving 9 bases between the germline ends. The CDR3 bases are TGCGCCAGCAGCCAAGAGCCCCGGCGTAACTATGGCTACACCTTC. Amino acids: CASSQEPRRNYGYTF.

This clonotype was found many times. The chain combines TRBV29-1 with TRBJ2-5; D might be TRBD1 or TRBD2, each matching 5 bases. The CDR3 runs 12 residues. The germline CDR1 and CDR2 sequences are SQVTM and ANQGSEA. V shed 4 bases and J shed 7 bases, with 13 bases lying between them. In DNA form, the CDR3 reads TGCAGCGTTGTATTCGGGACGGGGACCCAGTACTTC. This codes for CSVVFGTGTQYF.

This clonotype was observed a handful of times. The rearrangement links TRBV9 to TRBJ2-1; a possible D gene is TRBD2 (5 bases). The CDR3 is 13 residues long. V lost 4 bases and J lost 9, with 14 bases in between. CDR1 and CDR2 from the germline V gene are SGDLS and YYNGEE. Here the CDR3 DNA reads TGTGCCAGCAGCCCAACTAGGGTAGGTGAGCAGTTCTTC. It encodes CASSPTRVGEQFF.

This clonotype turned up a few times. V is TRBV3-1 and J is TRBJ1-6; 7 bases map to TRBD1. In germline, CDR1 is LGHDT, CDR2 YNNKEL (reference sequence). The CDR3 has 15 residues. Trimming at V came to 4 bases and at J to 10 bases, leaving 10 bases not matched to a gene. The CDR3 coding sequence is TGTGCCAGCAGCCGCAGGGGGACATCGCGGTCACCCCTCCACTTT. It codes for CASSRRGTSRSPLHF.

In this sample, this clonotype turned up a few times. The chain couples TRBV29-1 to TRBJ2-3; 8 bases line up with TRBD2. With V trimmed by 3 bases and J by 2 bases, 7 bases remained unmatched. This CDR3 spans 15 amino acids. Looked up from germline, CDR1 is SQVTM and CDR2 is ANQGSEA. The CDR3 DNA is TGCAGCGTTGATTATGCGGGAGGCAACACAGATACGCAGTATTTT. Protein: CSVDYAGGNTDTQYF.

This clonotype appeared many times. The V call is TRBV12-3 or TRBV12-4, the J call TRBJ1-5; 12 positions match TRBD1. The V segment lost 6 bases and the J segment 3 bases; nucleotides outside the gene matches: 18. The CDR3 is 20 residues long. The CDR3 nucleotides are TGTGCCAGCAGCAAAACCGGGACAGGGGGCGCGGTACTCCCCAATCAGCCCCAGCATTTT. Protein sequence: CASSKTGTGGAVLPNQPQHF.

The CDR3 sequence is CATRRQETQYF. The CDR3 DNA reads TGTGCCACTCGTCGACAAGAGACCCAGTACTTC. The V call is TRBV10-3, the J call TRBJ2-5, with D unclear. Germline V gene data show CDR1 as ENHRY and CDR2 as SYGVKD. V lost 10 bases and J 2 bases, leaving 8 bases between the germline ends. This CDR3 is built from 11 residues.

V and J are TRBV19 and TRBJ2-2; D tentatively fits TRBD1 or TRBD2 (5 bases each). CDR1 is LNHDA and CDR2 is SQIVND in the germline V gene (reference sequence). The CDR3 covers 13 residues. Trimming left V 10 bases short and J 7 bases short, with 16 bases between. The CDR3 protein is CAIRGEWVGELFF. The CDR3 DNA is TGTGCCATAAGGGGAGAGTGGGTCGGGGAGCTGTTTTTT.

This chain links TRBV20-1 with TRBJ1-2, with D maybe TRBD1 (5 bases). The V gene lost 0 bases and the J gene lost 6 bases, with 14 bases spanning the gap. This CDR3 has 14 amino acids. CDR1 and CDR2 (germline): DFQATT, SNEGSKA (reference sequence). Here the CDR3 reads CSARDLVRAHGYTF. The CDR3 bases are TGCAGTGCTAGAGATCTAGTCAGGGCGCATGGCTACACCTTC.

This clonotype showed up just a few times. The V call is TRBV12-3 or TRBV12-4, the J call TRBJ2-2, with D tentatively TRBD1 (6 bases). CDR3 length equals 16 residues. V lost 5 bases, J lost 6 bases, and 19 bases lay in between. As DNA, the CDR3 is TGTGCCAGCAGTCGTAATACAGGGTTGAGGGCCGGGGAGCTGTTTTTT. Its protein is CASSRNTGLRAGELFF.

This rearrangement joins TRBV9 to TRBJ2-7; TRBD2 matches 12 bases. The V gene's germline CDR1 is SGDLS and CDR2 YYNGEE. The CDR3 loop spans 15 amino acids. Unmatched junction bases numbered 2, after V lost 0 bases and J lost 4 bases. Here the CDR3 reads CASSVATSGRYEQYF. CDR3 DNA sequence: TGTGCCAGCAGCGTAGCTACTAGCGGGAGGTACGAGCAGTACTTC.

This clonotype came up many times. The chain joins TRBV6-1 to TRBJ2-7, with D perhaps matching TRBD2 (5 bases). V was clipped by 5 bases and J by 6 bases, with 17 bases between them. The CDR3 spans 14 residues. CDR1 and CDR2 from the germline V gene are MNHNS and SASEGT. The CDR3 spells CASSPPGIQVEQYF. The CDR3 DNA reads TGTGCCAGCAGTCCCCCCGGGATTCAGGTCGAGCAGTACTTC.

Written as DNA, the CDR3 is TGTGCCAGCAGTGAATCTTCTCCAGACAGCAGACCGGGGGATACGCAGTATTTT. It codes for CASSESSPDSRPGDTQYF. This chain connects TRBV2 to TRBJ2-3; the D gene could be TRBD1 or TRBD2 (5 bases each). The CDR3 is made up of 18 amino acids. The germline CDR1 and CDR2 sequences are SNHLY and FYNNEI. Trimming took 2 bases from V and 6 from J, leaving 24 bases between them.

Of note for this clonotype: With a much larger clone just one base away, this may be a read error. This chain links TRBV7-3 with TRBJ2-2; D is unclear. Trimming removed 1 base at V and 1 base at J, with 7 bases between. The CDR3 is made up of 15 amino acids. CDR1 and CDR2 (germline): SGHTA, FQGTGA. The CDR3 here is CASSLNWRNTGELFF. CDR3 coding DNA: TGTGCCAGCAGCTTAAACTGGAGGAACACCGGGGAGCTGTTTTTT.

The chain links TRBV7-3 to TRBJ2-7; D unclear. Germline-derived CDR1 and CDR2 are SGHTA and FQGTGA. The CDR3 has 13 residues. V was trimmed by 0 bases and J by 6 bases, leaving 9 bases between them. CDR3 amino acids: CASSLTTGREQYF. The CDR3 DNA sequence: TGTGCCAGCAGCTTAACCACCGGTCGCGAGCAGTACTTC. The variable domain in full, completed from reference TRBV7-3 and TRBJ2-7, reads GAGVSQTPSNKVTEKGKYVELRCDPISGHTALYWYRQSLGQGPEFLIYFQGTGAADDSGLPNDRFFAVRPEGSVSTLKIQRTERGDSAVYLCASSLTTGREQYFGPGTRLTVT.

The rearrangement joins TRBV3-1 to TRBJ1-1; TRBD1 is a possible D gene (5 bases). CDR3 length: 14 residues. Germline-derived CDR1 and CDR2 are LGHDT and YNNKEL (reference sequence). The V end lost 4 bases, the J end lost 4 bases, and 13 bases lay between the germline ends. Here the CDR3 reads CASSRGGAGTEAFF. CDR3 coding DNA: TGTGCCAGCAGCCGAGGAGGGGCGGGCACTGAAGCTTTCTTT.

The J gene is TRBJ2-5, the V gene TRBV7-2; D gene unclear. The CDR3 runs 11 residues. Trimming removed 1 base at V and 9 bases at J, with 6 bases between. Germline V gene data show CDR1 as SGHTA and CDR2 as FQGNSA. The CDR3 DNA reads TGTGCCAGCAGCTTAGGGTCTTCCCAGTACTTC. Amino acids: CASSLGSSQYF.

The J gene is TRBJ2-1, the V gene TRBV27; 7 nucleotides match TRBD2. The junction had 8 bases not matched to a gene; V was cut back by 3 bases and J by 6 bases. The germline CDR1 and CDR2 sequences are MNHEY and SMNVEV (reference sequence). The CDR3 is 15 amino acids. The CDR3 protein is CASSFGLDRVNEQFF. The CDR3 DNA sequence: TGTGCCAGCAGTTTCGGACTAGACAGAGTCAATGAGCAGTTCTTC.

This clonotype was observed many times. The chain has TRBV12-3 or TRBV12-4 and TRBJ2-3, with a possible D match to TRBD2 (5 bases). The CDR3 has 15 residues. V lost 3 bases to trimming and J lost 5 bases, with 15 bases between them. DNA for the CDR3: TGTGCCAGCAGTTTTTCGAGCGGATCGGGAGATACGCAGTATTTT. Translating it yields CASSFSSGSGDTQYF.